This TCR beta chain was identified in a study of identical twins. This clonotype has a handful of counts. TCRdb reprocessed the 5' RACE reads via MiXCR and lists one record per CDR3 protein. The sample contains some 250,000 distinct CDR3 sequences, roughly 7.1% of which appear only once. Trimming at V came to 5 bases and at J to 6 bases, leaving 14 bases not matched to a gene. Germline assignment: CDR1 SEHNR and CDR2 FQNEAQ (reference sequence). The CDR3 has 17 residues. These data were likewise used in another study, on T cells expressing NK-cell markers. That report notes: The CD3+CD56-NKG2C+ fraction was also led by these clonotypes in four donors.

Material: CD8+ T cells sorted from blood. The chain has TRBV7-9 and TRBJ2-3, with 10 nucleotides matching TRBD2. The sequence came from a woman in her late teens or twenties in good health. The CDR3 spells CASSPLAGELRSDTQYF. The CDR3 nucleotides are TGTGCCAGCAGCCCTCTAGCGGGAGAGCTGAGATCTGATACGCAGTATTTT.